Presented here are 5 T cell receptor beta chains from one specimen sequenced in a study of T-cell memory formation after mild COVID-19. MiXCR was run by TCRdb on the 5' RACE reads, yielding one entry per CDR3 protein. The sample lists 550,000 to 700,000 distinct CDR3 sequences; about 18% were seen once. Sequenced sample: PBMCs or a T cell subset sorted from them (not recorded which). The receptors were gathered from an adult woman who had mild COVID-19 (a few samples of this study predate the infection). Cell type and time point are not known.

This chain connects TRBV27 to TRBJ2-1; 9 bases line up with TRBD2. Germline CDR1 reads MNHEY; CDR2 reads SMNVEV (reference sequence). Germline trimming cut 6 bases from V and 4 bases from J; bases unmatched to any gene: 10. The CDR3 spans 16 residues. The CDR3 protein is CASSLSTSGFYNEQFF. As DNA, the CDR3 is TGTGCCAGCAGCCTTTCTACTAGCGGGTTTTACAATGAGCAGTTCTTC.

This clonotype showed up just a few times. This chain connects TRBV20-1 to TRBJ1-2, with unresolved D. The CDR3 has 16 residues. V lost 3 bases, J lost 5 bases, and 22 bases lay in between. The germline V gene encodes CDR1 DFQATT and CDR2 SNEGSKA (reference sequence). CDR3 residues: CSASRPQREGGYGYTF. The DNA for the CDR3 is TGCAGTGCTAGCCGACCCCAGAGGGAGGGAGGTTATGGCTACACCTTC.

Ten or more counts support this clonotype. This chain connects TRBV6-5 to TRBJ2-5; tentatively, D is TRBD1 or TRBD2 (5 bases each). This CDR3 spans 13 amino acids. CDR1 MNHEY and CDR2 SVGAGI come from the germline V gene. The V end lost 3 bases, the J end lost 1 base, and 6 bases lay between the germline ends. The CDR3 coding sequence is TGTGCCAGCAGTTATGGGGGCCAAGAGACCCAGTACTTC. Its protein is CASSYGGQETQYF.

This clonotype was recorded many times. The genes are TRBV18 and TRBJ2-7, with 8 bases lining up with TRBD2. V shed 6 bases and J 2 bases; nucleotides not matched to a gene: 3. CDR3 length: 13 amino acids. From germline, CDR1 is KGHSH and CDR2 LQKENI. This CDR3 reads CASSSGTTYEQYF. The CDR3 DNA reads as TGTGCCAGCTCTAGCGGGACAACCTACGAGCAGTACTTC.

The gene calls are TRBV12-3 or TRBV12-4 and TRBJ2-3; 9 nucleotides agree with TRBD2. The CDR3 runs 16 residues. With V trimmed by 6 bases and J by 2 bases, 9 bases remained unmatched. This CDR3 is CASRPPPSGATDTQYF. DNA of the CDR3: TGTGCCAGCAGACCCCCCCCTAGCGGGGCCACAGATACGCAGTATTTT.